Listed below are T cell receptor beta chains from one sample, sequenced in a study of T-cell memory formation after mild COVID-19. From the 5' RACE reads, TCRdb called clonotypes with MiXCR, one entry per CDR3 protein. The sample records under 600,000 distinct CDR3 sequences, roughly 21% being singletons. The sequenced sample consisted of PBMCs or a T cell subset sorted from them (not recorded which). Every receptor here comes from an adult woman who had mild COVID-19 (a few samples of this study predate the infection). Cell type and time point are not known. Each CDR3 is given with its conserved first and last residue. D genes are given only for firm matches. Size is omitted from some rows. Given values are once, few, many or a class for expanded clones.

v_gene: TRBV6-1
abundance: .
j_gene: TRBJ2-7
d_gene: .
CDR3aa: CASSEPWTGKGEQYF
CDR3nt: TGTGCCAGCAGTGAACCGTGGACGGGTAAAGGCGAGCAGTACTTC

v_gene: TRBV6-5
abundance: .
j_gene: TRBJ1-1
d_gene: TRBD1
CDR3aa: CASIGQGANTEAFF
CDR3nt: TGTGCCAGCATCGGACAGGGGGCTAACACTGAAGCTTTCTTT

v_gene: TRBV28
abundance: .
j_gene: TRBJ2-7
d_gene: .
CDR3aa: CASVDRNYEQYF
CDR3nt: TGTGCCAGCGTGGACAGAAACTACGAGCAGTACTTC

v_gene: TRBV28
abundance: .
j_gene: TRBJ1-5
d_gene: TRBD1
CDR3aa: CASNTRDRVQPQHF
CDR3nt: TGTGCCAGCAACACACGAGACAGGGTTCAGCCCCAGCATTTT

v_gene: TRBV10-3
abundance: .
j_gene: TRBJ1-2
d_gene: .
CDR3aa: CAISESPDLSHGYTF
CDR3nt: TGTGCCATCAGTGAGTCTCCGGATCTCAGTCATGGCTACACCTTC

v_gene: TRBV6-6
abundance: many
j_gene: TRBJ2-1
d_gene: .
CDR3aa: CASSYEASSYNEQFF
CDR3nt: TGTGCCAGCAGTTACGAGGCGAGCTCCTACAATGAGCAGTTCTTC

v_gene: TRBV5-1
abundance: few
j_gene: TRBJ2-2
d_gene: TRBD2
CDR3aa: CASSFWGGDTGELFF
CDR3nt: TGCGCCAGCAGCTTCTGGGGGGGTGACACCGGGGAGCTGTTTTTT

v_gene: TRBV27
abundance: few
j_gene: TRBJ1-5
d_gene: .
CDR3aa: CASSPRANQPQHF
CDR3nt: TGTGCCAGCAGTCCCCGAGCGAATCAGCCCCAGCATTTT

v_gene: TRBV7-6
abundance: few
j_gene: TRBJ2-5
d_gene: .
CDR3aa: CASSLGTDLGETQYF
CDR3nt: TGTGCCAGCAGCTTAGGTACAGACCTTGGAGAGACCCAGTACTTC

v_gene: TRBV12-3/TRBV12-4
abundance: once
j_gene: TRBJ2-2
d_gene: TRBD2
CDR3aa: CASRTSGRSTGELFF
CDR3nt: TGTGCCAGTAGGACTAGCGGGAGGAGCACCGGGGAGCTGTTTTTT